These 25 T cell receptor beta chains originate from one sample sequenced in a study of OX40 agonist ivuxolimab in advanced cancers. Generated by immunoSEQ multiplex PCR, the TCRdb table keeps only in-frame clones and is missing some. The sample includes more than 55,000 clones, over 80% of them seen just once. Sequencing used CD4+ or CD8+ T cells sorted from blood, obtained in a trial of the OX40 agonist ivuxolimab. The receptors originated from an adult with an advanced solid tumor such as melanoma, head and neck, liver or kidney cancer.

This chain uses TRBV13 with TRBJ1-4; D not certain. V lost 3 bases, J lost 5 bases, and 16 bases lay in between. The CDR3 loop spans 16 amino acids. Germline CDR1 reads PRHDT; CDR2 reads FYEKMQ (reference sequence). Here the CDR3 DNA reads TGTGCCAGCAGCTTTAGGGTCCCAGGAGGAAATGAAAAACTGTTTTTT. Protein sequence: CASSFRVPGGNEKLFF. The full variable domain, rest sourced from reference TRBV13 and TRBJ1-4, is AAGVIQSPRHLIKEKRETATLKCYPIPRHDTVYWYQQGPGQDPQFLISFYEKMQSDKGSIPDRFSAQQFSDYHSELNMSSLELGDSALYFCASSFRVPGGNEKLFFGSGTQLSVL.

A note on this clone: Relative to the germline gene, one junction end is altered; a read error may explain this. CDR3 loop: CSVEVNYGYTF. CDR3 nucleotide sequence: TGCAGCGTAGAAGTAAACTATGGCTACACCTTC. J is TRBJ1-2 and V is TRBV29-1; no clear D gene. CDR3 length: 11 amino acids. CDR1 SQVTM and CDR2 ANQGSEA come from the germline V gene.

The rearrangement links TRBV9 to TRBJ2-3; 13 nucleotides match TRBD2. CDR3 length: 18 residues. Trimming cost V 1 base and J 4 bases; bases outside gene matches: 9. Per the germline V gene, CDR1 is SGDLS and CDR2 is YYNGEE. The CDR3, as DNA: TGTGCCAGCAGCGTAACCAGGGGACTAGCGGGGCCGGCAGATACGCAGTATTTT. Protein product: CASSVTRGLAGPADTQYF. The whole variable domain, filled in from reference TRBV9 and TRBJ2-3, reads DSGVTQTPKHLITATGQRVTLRCSPRSGDLSVYWYQQSLDQGLQFLIQYYNGEERAKGNILERFSAQQFPDLHSELNLSSLELGDSALYFCASSVTRGLAGPADTQYFGPGTRLTVL.

The CDR3: CASSRAWNQPQHF. DNA of the CDR3: TGTGCCAGCAGTCGAGCCTGGAATCAGCCCCAGCATTTT. V gene TRBV6-1 combines with J gene TRBJ1-5; no clear D. V was clipped by 5 bases and J by 4 bases, with 9 bases between them. This CDR3 comprises 13 residues. The germline gives CDR1 MNHNS, CDR2 SASEGT.

The chain links TRBV5-1 to TRBJ2-7, with 7 nucleotides matching TRBD2. The length of the CDR3 is 14 residues. V was clipped by 4 bases and J by 0 bases; unmatched bases: 4. Per the germline V gene, CDR1 is SGHRS and CDR2 is YFSETQ. The DNA for the CDR3 is TGCGCCAGCAGCCCGGGAGGAACCTCCTACGAGCAGTACTTC. As protein: CASSPGGTSYEQYF.

The chain joins TRBV2 to TRBJ1-5; TRBD1 matches at 7 bases. Unmatched junction bases numbered 9, after V lost 6 bases and J lost 4 bases. The CDR3 extends over 15 amino acids. Germline loops: CDR1 SNHLY, CDR2 FYNNEI. The CDR3 DNA sequence: TGTGCCAGCAGCAGACAGGGACTAGAAAATCAGCCCCAGCATTTT. Translation: CASSRQGLENQPQHF.

The J gene is TRBJ2-1, the V gene TRBV6-1; the D gene is possibly TRBD2 (6 bases). V was trimmed by 2 bases and J by 4 bases, leaving 12 bases between them. Germline loops: CDR1 MNHNS, CDR2 SASEGT. CDR3 size: 15 residues. CDR3 in DNA: TGTGCCAGCAGTGAACGTGGTGGAGGGTACAATGAGCAGTTCTTC. Its translation: CASSERGGGYNEQFF.

A single count supports this clone. The chain has TRBV29-1 and TRBJ2-5; possibly TRBD2 for D (5 bases). The germline gives CDR1 SQVTM, CDR2 ANQGSEA. Trimming took 6 bases from V and 3 from J, leaving 5 bases between them. The CDR3 is 10 amino acids. The CDR3 sequence is CSVGEETQYF. The CDR3 coding sequence is TGCAGCGTCGGGGAAGAGACCCAGTACTTC.

The chain employs TRBV5-1 and TRBJ2-1; D remains ambiguous. V shed 0 bases and J shed 4 bases, with 11 bases lying between them. The germline CDR1 and CDR2 sequences are SGHRS and YFSETQ. The CDR3 extends over 15 amino acids. The CDR3 DNA reads as TGCGCCAGCAGCTTGGCCCCAGGACGGTACAATGAGCAGTTCTTC. This codes for CASSLAPGRYNEQFF.

This sequence joins TRBV6-5 and TRBJ1-5; 8 positions match TRBD1. CDR3 size: 14 residues. The ends lost 6 bases at V and 3 bases at J; junction bases unmatched: 4. CDR1 MNHEY and CDR2 SVGAGI come from the germline V gene. CDR3 DNA sequence: TGTGCCAGCAGGGGGACAGGCCTCAATCAGCCCCAGCATTTT. It translates to CASRGTGLNQPQHF.

V is TRBV7-9 and J is TRBJ1-6; 7 nucleotides line up with TRBD1. The V and J ends lost 4 bases and 8 bases, in that order; junction bases with no gene match: 8. The germline V gene encodes CDR1 SEHNR and CDR2 FQNEAQ (reference sequence). The CDR3 is 15 residues long. DNA for the CDR3: TGTGCCAGCAGCTCCCTGGGACAGTTCGATTCACCCCTCCACTTT. This encodes CASSSLGQFDSPLHF.

This chain joins TRBV6-1 and TRBJ1-3; the match to TRBD1 covers 9 bases. CDR3 length: 14 amino acids. Germline CDR1 reads MNHNS; CDR2 reads SASEGT. Trimming at V came to 10 bases and at J to 4 bases, leaving 8 bases not matched to a gene. CDR3 in amino acids: CAILRGQGGNTIYF. CDR3 DNA: TGTGCCATCCTAAGGGGACAGGGAGGAAACACCATATATTTT.

V and J are TRBV7-6 and TRBJ2-1; 8 positions match TRBD2. This CDR3 is 15 amino acids long. Germline V CDR1 and CDR2: SGHVS, FNYEAQ. After removal of 0 bases from V and 6 bases from J, the junction contained 4 bases not matched to a gene. CDR3 nucleotides: TGTGCCAGCAGCTTAGCATCGGGGGGGCGCAATGAGCAGTTCTTC. Residues: CASSLASGGRNEQFF.

With regard to this clone: An end of the junction does not agree with germline; a read error may underlie this. The rearrangement uses TRBV7-7 and TRBJ2-5; TRBD1 matches 9 bases. Looked up from germline, CDR1 is SSHAT and CDR2 is FNYEAQ (reference sequence). This CDR3 has 16 amino acids. The chain's CDR3 is CASSLGQGMNQETQYF. CDR3 in DNA: TGTGCTAGCAGCCTGGGACAGGGCATGAACCAAGAGACCCAGTACTTC.

This clone was observed a single time. In DNA form, the CDR3 reads TGTGCCAGTAGTATGGGAGAGAACTCCTACGAGCAGTACTTC. It specifies CASSMGENSYEQYF. The chain joins TRBV19 to TRBJ2-7; possibly TRBD2 for D (5 bases). The germline V gene encodes CDR1 LNHDA and CDR2 SQIVND (reference sequence). The CDR3 covers 14 residues. The germline V and J ends were trimmed by 3 bases and 0 bases, with 9 bases remaining between them.

V and J are TRBV7-9 and TRBJ2-5; maybe TRBD2 (6 bases). CDR3 length: 14 residues. V dropped 6 bases and J dropped 2 bases, with 13 bases sitting between them. Germline V lookup: CDR1 SEHNR, CDR2 FQNEAQ (reference sequence). The CDR3, as DNA: TGTGCCAGCAGGGCCCCGGGAGTGCAAGAGACCCAGTACTTC. Translation gives CASRAPGVQETQYF.

This clone was counted between two and nine times. CDR3 amino acids: CASSPHGAGNTIYF. The CDR3 coding sequence is TGTGCCAGCAGTCCTCATGGTGCGGGAAACACCATATATTTT. The chain couples TRBV27 to TRBJ1-3, with unresolved D. This CDR3 region has 14 residues. V gave up 5 bases and J gave up 4 bases, with 12 bases separating them. Germline V CDR1 and CDR2: MNHEY, SMNVEV (reference sequence).

The gene calls are TRBV18 and TRBJ2-7; 9 bases fit TRBD1. Per germline, CDR1 KGHSH and CDR2 LQKENI. V lost 4 bases and J lost 3; bases outside the gene matches: 7. The CDR3 consists of 15 residues. In DNA, the CDR3 is TGTGCCAGCTCACACCGGGACAGGGTGGGCTACGAGCAGTACTTC. Translated, it gives CASSHRDRVGYEQYF.

A word on this clone: Within the sample, other DNA sequences also encode this same CDR3. The rearrangement links TRBV28 to TRBJ1-5; D not resolved. In germline, CDR1 is MDHEN, CDR2 SYDVKM. Trimming cost V 5 bases and J 5 bases, with 13 bases left between them. The CDR3 has 14 amino acids. The CDR3 sequence: CASSGHQEDQPQHF. The CDR3 coding sequence is TGTGCCAGCAGTGGGCACCAGGAAGATCAGCCCCAGCATTTT.

The rearrangement uses TRBV28 and TRBJ1-4; TRBD1 might be the D (5 bases). Germline V gene sequence: CDR1 MDHEN, CDR2 SYDVKM. V lost 5 bases, J lost 0 bases, and 10 bases lay in between. The CDR3 contains 15 residues. This chain's CDR3 is CASSPRGATNEKLFF. In nucleotides, the CDR3 is TGTGCCAGCAGTCCCCGGGGGGCAACTAATGAAAAACTGTTTTTT.

CDR3 residues: CASSRLAGSGPAAQYF. CDR3 DNA: TGTGCCAGCAGCCGACTAGCGGGGAGCGGCCCGGCGGCGCAGTATTTT. The chain joins TRBV5-6 to TRBJ2-3, with 11 bases matching TRBD2. The length of the CDR3 is 16 residues. V shed 4 bases and J 10 bases; nucleotides not matched to a gene: 14. Germline CDR1 is SGHDT and CDR2 is YYEEEE.

The chain joins TRBV7-8 to TRBJ2-1; D unclear. Trimming took 6 bases from V and 6 from J, leaving 12 bases between them. This CDR3 contains 13 residues. Germline lookup yields CDR1 SGHVS and CDR2 FQNEAQ. CDR3 sequence (DNA): TGTGCCAGCAGTACGGAGTTACTCAATGAGCAGTTCTTC. Translated, it gives CASSTELLNEQFF.

The V call is TRBV7-2, the J call TRBJ2-1; tentatively, D is TRBD1 (6 bases). This CDR3 contains 16 residues. The V gene's germline CDR1 is SGHTA and CDR2 FQGNSA. The V end was cut by 4 bases, the J end by 3 bases, with 16 bases between. The CDR3 here is CASSSWGQGRYNEQFF. DNA for the CDR3: TGTGCCAGCAGCTCTTGGGGGCAGGGACGCTACAATGAGCAGTTCTTC.

J is TRBJ2-7 and V is TRBV7-2; no clear D gene. The V end lost 4 bases, the J end lost 6 bases, and 10 bases lay between the germline ends. Germline values: CDR1 SGHTA, CDR2 FQGNSA. This CDR3 has 12 amino acids. For the CDR3, the DNA is TGTGCCAGCAGCTCCCGACTCGGCGAGCAGTACTTC. This translates into CASSSRLGEQYF.

This clone came up once. The chain employs TRBV6-1 and TRBJ2-1; D may match TRBD1 or TRBD2 (6 bases each). V was pared by 8 bases and J by 0 bases, with 14 bases between. The germline CDR1 and CDR2 sequences are MNHNS and SASEGT. The CDR3 extends over 15 amino acids. The CDR3 loop is CASGVRGGSYNEQFF. CDR3 DNA: TGTGCCAGCGGGGTCAGGGGAGGCTCCTACAATGAGCAGTTCTTC.